This T cell receptor (beta chain) originates from a study of T-cell reconstitution after alpha-beta-depleted transplantation in children. Unique molecular identifiers featured in how the TCRbeta library was prepared. TCRdb processed the PCR reads anew with MiXCR; each CDR3 protein has one entry. Of fewer than 350,000 distinct CDR3 sequences in the sample, 11% were seen once. Study-level points and caveats: Some patients owed their high day-60 TCRbeta diversity to surviving recipient T cells and thymic progenitors.

This clonotype was detected ten times or more. Antigen specificity is unknown. Trimming took 4 bases from V and 8 from J, leaving 12 bases between them. This CDR3 has 13 amino acids. Per the germline V gene, CDR1 is MDHEN and CDR2 is SYDVKM. The sample was peripheral blood, taken 180 days after TCRalphabeta/CD19-depleted stem cell transplant. The clonotype originates from a male patient aged 2 to 10 who had a stem cell transplant for chronic granulomatous disease, so the T cells may come from the graft donor. The V call is TRBV28, the J call TRBJ2-1, with D hard to call. The CDR3 here is CASSSPGRHEQFF. The CDR3, as DNA: TGTGCCAGCAGTTCCCCCGGCCGGCATGAGCAGTTCTTC. Filled out from reference TRBV28 and TRBJ2-1, the complete variable domain reads DVKVTQSSRYLVKRTGEKVFLECVQDMDHENMFWYRQDPGLGLRLIYFSYDVKMKEKGDIPEGYSVSREKKERFSLILESASTNQTSMYLCASSSPGRHEQFFGPGTRLTVL.